This T cell receptor (beta chain) was documented in a study of blood T cell repertoires in COVID-19. Self-reported history from a screening survey and questionnaire set each donor's cohort. Sequenced by immunoSEQ multiplex PCR; TCRdb stores in-frame clones only, minus some. Of about 280,000 clones listed, approximately 81% are singletons. Looked up from germline, CDR1 is MDHEN and CDR2 is SYDVKM. V dropped 5 bases and J dropped 2 bases, with 13 bases sitting between them. The CDR3 sequence is 15 residues long. The sample taken for sequencing was PBMCs or T cells enriched from blood (not recorded which). The chain has TRBV28 and TRBJ1-5; D is unclear. The sequence was collected from a woman in her forties or fifties who had recovered from COVID-19. In nucleotides, the CDR3 is TGTGCCAGCAGTCGGGATGGGTCGCGCAATCAGCCCCAGCATTTT. As protein: CASSRDGSRNQPQHF.